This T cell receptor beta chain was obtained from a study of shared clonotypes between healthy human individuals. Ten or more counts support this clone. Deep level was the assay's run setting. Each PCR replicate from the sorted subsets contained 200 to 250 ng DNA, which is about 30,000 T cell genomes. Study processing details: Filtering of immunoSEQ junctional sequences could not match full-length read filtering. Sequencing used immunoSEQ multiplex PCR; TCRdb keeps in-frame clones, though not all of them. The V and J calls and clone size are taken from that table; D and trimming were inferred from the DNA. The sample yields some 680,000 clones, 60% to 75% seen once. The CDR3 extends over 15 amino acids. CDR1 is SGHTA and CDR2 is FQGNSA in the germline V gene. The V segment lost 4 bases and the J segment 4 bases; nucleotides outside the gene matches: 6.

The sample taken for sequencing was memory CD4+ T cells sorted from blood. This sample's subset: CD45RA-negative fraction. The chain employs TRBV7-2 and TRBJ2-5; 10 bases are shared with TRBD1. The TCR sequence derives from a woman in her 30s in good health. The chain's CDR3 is CASSSGQGIVETQYF. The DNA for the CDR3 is TGTGCCAGCAGCTCGGGACAGGGGATAGTAGAGACCCAGTACTTC.